The TCR beta chain described here comes from a study of blood T cell repertoires in COVID-19. Overall study context: Samples taken during acute and convalescent COVID-19 were collected in the United States, Italy and Spain. Nucleic acid was either cDNA or gDNA, and it came from T cells, B-cell-depleted T cells, or PBMCs.

Per the original methods: It was from reference gene primer amplification that nucleated cell counts were estimated. Generated by immunoSEQ multiplex PCR, the TCRdb table keeps only in-frame clones and is missing some. That table furnishes V, J and clone size, whereas the DNA furnished D and trimming. Altogether 300,000 to 400,000 clones are present, 75% to 90% being singletons, with the ten largest covering about 7.6%. Germline V gene sequence: CDR1 SGHTA, CDR2 FQGTGA. CDR3 length: 13 residues. V trimming: 3 bases; J trimming: 9 bases; junction bases outside the gene matches: 2. Sequenced sample: peripheral blood. The sequence was collected from a woman aged 60 to 75 with COVID-19, enrolled during active disease. The chain combines TRBV7-3 with TRBJ2-1; the match to TRBD1 covers 10 bases. The CDR3 is CASSFWTGGEQFF. CDR3 sequence (DNA): TGTGCCAGCAGCTTTTGGACAGGGGGTGAGCAGTTCTTC.